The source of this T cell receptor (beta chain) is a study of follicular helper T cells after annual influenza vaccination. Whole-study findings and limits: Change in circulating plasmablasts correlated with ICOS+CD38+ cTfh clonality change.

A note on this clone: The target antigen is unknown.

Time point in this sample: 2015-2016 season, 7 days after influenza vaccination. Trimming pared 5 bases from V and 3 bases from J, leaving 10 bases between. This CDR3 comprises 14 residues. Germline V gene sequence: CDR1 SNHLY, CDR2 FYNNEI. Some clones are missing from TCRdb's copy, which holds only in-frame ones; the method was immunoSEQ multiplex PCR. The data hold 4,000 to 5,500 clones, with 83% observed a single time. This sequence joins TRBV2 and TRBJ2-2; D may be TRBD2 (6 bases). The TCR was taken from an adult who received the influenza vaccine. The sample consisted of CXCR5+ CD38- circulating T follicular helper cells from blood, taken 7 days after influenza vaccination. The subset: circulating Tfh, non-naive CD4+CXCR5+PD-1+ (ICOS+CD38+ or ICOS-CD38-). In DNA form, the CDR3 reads TGTGCCAGCAGTCGACTAGGCTACACCGGGGAGCTGTTTTTT. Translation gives CASSRLGYTGELFF.